This T cell receptor beta chain was obtained from a study of shared clonotypes between healthy human individuals. Between the trimmed V and J ends, which lost 2 bases and 0 bases, there was a span of 15 bases. The germline CDR1 and CDR2 sequences are SGHKS and YYEKEE (reference sequence). The CDR3 consists of 17 residues. Overall study findings and caveats: Rarefaction exposed incomplete sorted-subset sequencing despite large depth.

Donation came from healthy HIV-negative adults that had no recent acute infections or vaccinations. Some clones are missing from TCRdb's copy, which holds only in-frame ones; the method was immunoSEQ multiplex PCR. The sample includes roughly 1,500,000 clones, 98% of them seen just once. Of note for this clone: Its matching antigen is unknown.

The genes are TRBV5-5 and TRBJ2-1; D tentatively reads TRBD1 or TRBD2 (5 bases each). The sequence was obtained from a man aged 25 to 40 in good health. Material: naive CD4+ T cells sorted from blood. Subset specified: CD45RA+ positively selected. In DNA, the CDR3 is TGTGCCAGCAGCTTTCGAAGGGGCGCGGGCTCCTACAATGAGCAGTTCTTC. As protein: CASSFRRGAGSYNEQFF.